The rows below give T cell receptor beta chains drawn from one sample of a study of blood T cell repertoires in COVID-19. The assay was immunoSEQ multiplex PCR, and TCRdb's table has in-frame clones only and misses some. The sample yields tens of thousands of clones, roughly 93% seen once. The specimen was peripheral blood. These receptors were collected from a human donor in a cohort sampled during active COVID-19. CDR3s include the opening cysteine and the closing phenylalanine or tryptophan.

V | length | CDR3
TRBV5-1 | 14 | CASAIGQGSEKLFF
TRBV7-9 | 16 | CASSSFERGTGNEQYF
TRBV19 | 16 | CASSIVSDSHDSPLHF
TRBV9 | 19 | CASSETTGLTLSGANVLTF
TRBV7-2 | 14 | CASSLWTGNEKLFF
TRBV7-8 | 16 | CASSPRTGRWDTEAFF
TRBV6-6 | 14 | CASAKEDRNYEQYF
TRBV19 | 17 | CASSPRRTSGRGDTQYF
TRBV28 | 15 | CASSLGTEFEEKLFF
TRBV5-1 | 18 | CASSFNVLLTSGTYEQYF
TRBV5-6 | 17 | CASSPNGQGVRNSPLHF
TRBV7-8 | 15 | CASSLLEARRNEQYF
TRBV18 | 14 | CASSPQGKNQPQHF
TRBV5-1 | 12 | CASSLAGAEQYF
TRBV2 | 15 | CASRAGQGAGDTQYF
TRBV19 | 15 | CASSIRGGKLYEQYF
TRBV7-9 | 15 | CASSPSLVTQETQYF
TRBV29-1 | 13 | CSVEGRGRGEQYF
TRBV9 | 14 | CASSPGQGVNEQFF
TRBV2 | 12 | CASKTDTDTQYF
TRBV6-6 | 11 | CASSDPGTQYF
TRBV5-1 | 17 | CASSPEISGTGTDTQYF
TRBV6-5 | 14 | CASSNTGPRETQYF
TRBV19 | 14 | CASSPSGGNYGYTF
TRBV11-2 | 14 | CASSQALSYNEQFF
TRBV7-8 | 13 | CASSLEMRGSQHF
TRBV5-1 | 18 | CASSLGASGFSISYEQYF
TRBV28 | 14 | CASSGPGQGDEAFF
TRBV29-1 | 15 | CSVALTGGPQNEQFF
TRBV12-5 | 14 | CASAASGSSYEQYF
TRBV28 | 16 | CASSPSGRGYADTQYF
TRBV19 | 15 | CASSISGTGEVEQYF
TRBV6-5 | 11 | CASGLGGEQYF
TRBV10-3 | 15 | CAISVVAGTGSEAFF
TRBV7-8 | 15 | CASSLPGAGQETQYF
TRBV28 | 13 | CASSWAGPYGYTF
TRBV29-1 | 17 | CSVPLAGGPNSYNEQFF
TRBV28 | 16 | CASSFLLAGGVDTQYF
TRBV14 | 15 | CASSRTSGSADTQYF
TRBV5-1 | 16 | CASSLGPSGSSDTQYF